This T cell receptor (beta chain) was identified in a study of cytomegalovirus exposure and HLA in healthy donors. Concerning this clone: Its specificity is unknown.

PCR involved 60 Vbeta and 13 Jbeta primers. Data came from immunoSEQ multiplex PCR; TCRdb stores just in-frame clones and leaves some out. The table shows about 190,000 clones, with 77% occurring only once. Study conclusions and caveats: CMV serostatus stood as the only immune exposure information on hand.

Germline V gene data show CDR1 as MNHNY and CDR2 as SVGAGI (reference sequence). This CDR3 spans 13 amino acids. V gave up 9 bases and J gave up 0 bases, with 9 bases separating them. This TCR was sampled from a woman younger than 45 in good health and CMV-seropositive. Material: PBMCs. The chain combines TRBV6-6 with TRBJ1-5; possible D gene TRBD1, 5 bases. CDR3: CASGAYSNQPQHF. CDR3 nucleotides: TGTGCCAGTGGGGCTTATAGCAATCAGCCCCAGCATTTT.